The TCR beta chain under discussion was sequenced for a study of blood T cell repertoires in COVID-19. This CDR3 contains 15 residues. Trimming shortened V by 6 bases and J by 4 bases, and 16 bases separated the two germline ends. Germline loops: CDR1 LNHDA, CDR2 SQIVND (reference sequence). Method: immunoSEQ multiplex PCR; TCRdb's copy keeps in-frame clones and lacks some. The top ten clones hold about 1.7% of a sample with around 300,000 clones, approximately 88% of them seen once. The rearrangement links TRBV19 to TRBJ1-5; possible D gene TRBD1, 5 bases. Material for sequencing was PBMCs or T cells enriched from blood (not recorded which). The sequence was collected from a woman in her thirties or forties who had recovered from COVID-19. Here the CDR3 reads CASRITGRKNQPQHF. The CDR3 DNA follows: TGTGCCAGTAGGATAACAGGCCGGAAGAATCAGCCCCAGCATTTT.